This entry lists 8 T cell receptor beta chains sequenced from one sample in a study of shared clonotypes between healthy human individuals. Assay: immunoSEQ multiplex PCR; the TCRdb copy retains only in-frame clones and omits some. The sample gives roughly 700,000 clones, over 65% of which show up once; less than 2% is in the top ten. Material: memory CD4+ T cells sorted from blood. Sample subset: CD45RA-negative fraction. These receptors were taken from a woman aged 30 to 39 in good health.

This clone came up once. The CDR3 DNA sequence: TGCAGCGTTGGTGGCAGGGGGAGGGGCGAGCAGTACTTC. Amino acids: CSVGGRGRGEQYF. The chain links TRBV29-1 to TRBJ2-5; the D gene could be TRBD1 or TRBD2 (7 bases each). The J call may be wrong; the DNA end is better matched by TRBJ2-7. CDR1 is SQVTM and CDR2 is ANQGSEA in the germline V gene. The CDR3 runs 13 residues.

The chain joins TRBV5-6 to TRBJ2-7; perhaps TRBD2 as D (6 bases). V lost 3 bases, J lost 0 bases, and 16 bases lay in between. Germline V gene lookup returns CDR1 SGHDT and CDR2 YYEEEE. The CDR3 contains 16 residues. The CDR3 DNA is TGTGCCAGCAGCTGGGGCGGGACGGGGATCTCCTACGAGCAGTACTTC. Protein product: CASSWGGTGISYEQYF.

The chain couples TRBV30 to TRBJ2-7; D may be TRBD2 (5 bases). Germline CDR1 GTSNPN, CDR2 SVGIG (reference sequence). The CDR3 extends over 12 amino acids. V dropped 1 base and J dropped 6 bases, with 10 bases sitting between them. In DNA form, the CDR3 reads TGTGCCTGGAGTGGGGCAGGACTCGAGCAGTACTTC. It is translated as CAWSGAGLEQYF.

The V gene is TRBV5-1, the J gene TRBJ2-2, with D possibly TRBD2 on 6 matching bases. The CDR3 is made up of 13 amino acids. Germline loops: CDR1 SGHRS, CDR2 YFSETQ. With 2 bases removed from V and 6 bases from J, the gap between germline ends came to 8 bases. CDR3 amino acids: CASSFPGAGELFF. In nucleotides, the CDR3 is TGCGCCAGCAGCTTCCCGGGGGCCGGGGAGCTGTTTTTT.

The chain couples TRBV5-4 to TRBJ1-2; D ambiguous. The germline CDR1 and CDR2 sequences are SGHNT and YYREEE (reference sequence). V gave up 0 bases and J gave up 5 bases, with 8 bases separating them. This CDR3 has 13 amino acids. The CDR3 protein is CASSLAAAYGYTF. In DNA, the CDR3 is TGTGCCAGCAGCTTGGCGGCAGCTTATGGCTACACCTTC.

This clone was detected a few times. The chain couples TRBV7-8 to TRBJ1-3; D gene uncertain. Trimming cost V 1 base and J 4 bases, with 17 bases left between them. The V gene's germline CDR1 is SGHVS and CDR2 FQNEAQ. The length of the CDR3 is 17 residues. The CDR3 coding sequence is TGTGCCAGCAGCTTAGGGGAACCCGGGTCAGGAGGAAACACCATATATTTT. Its protein is CASSLGEPGSGGNTIYF.

This clone was seen at least ten times. The chain recombines TRBV6-5 with TRBJ2-2; D is ambiguous. Deletions cut 6 bases from V and 1 base from J, with 12 bases between. The CDR3 runs 15 residues. Germline V CDR1 and CDR2: MNHEY, SVGAGI. CDR3: CASRRTAENTGELFF. Here the CDR3 DNA reads TGTGCCAGCAGAAGAACCGCGGAGAACACCGGGGAGCTGTTTTTT.

The rearrangement joins TRBV4-1 to TRBJ1-5, with a possible D match to TRBD1 (6 bases). Trimming left V 5 bases short and J 4 bases short, with 12 bases between. The CDR3 extends over 14 amino acids. CDR1 and CDR2 from the germline V gene are MGHRA and YSYEKL. This CDR3 reads CASSLGGGNQPQHF. In DNA form, the CDR3 reads TGCGCCAGCAGCTTAGGAGGGGGTAATCAGCCCCAGCATTTT.